Shown below are 23 T cell receptor beta chains from a single sample sequenced in a study of PD-1 blockade in classical Hodgkin lymphoma (TCRdb year 2020). Library creation used the immunoSEQ multiplex PCR assay. The source is immuneACCESS, and TCRdb retained only in-frame sequences with V and J called. Part of the clones is not carried over; for the studies checked, unresolved V genes explain less than half of this, and the remainder is unexplained. This sample is represented by around 50,000 clones; approximately 72% of them were singletons. The ten largest clones capture approximately 12% of the sample. In the paper's terms, the time point label means: cycle 4 day 1 (C4D1), after 6 weeks of nivolumab. Every trial patient had relapsed following autologous stem cell transplantation, and prior brentuximab vedotin exposure was what differed among cohorts A, B and C. The source was peripheral blood mononuclear cells (PBMCs), collected before the fourth cycle of nivolumab. All receptors come from a human donor with classical Hodgkin lymphoma.

The V call is TRBV10-3, the J call TRBJ2-7; TRBD2 aligns across 7 bases. The junction had 8 bases not matched to a gene; V was cut back by 4 bases and J by 5 bases. This CDR3 comprises 14 residues. Germline CDR1 and CDR2: ENHRY and SYGVKD. This CDR3 is CAISVGGGMNEQYF. CDR3 in DNA: TGTGCCATCAGTGTGGGGGGAGGGATGAACGAGCAGTACTTC.

This chain uses TRBV4-3 with TRBJ2-7; a possible D gene is TRBD1 (6 bases). Trimming removed 2 bases at V and 4 bases at J, with 12 bases between. CDR1 is LGHNA and CDR2 is YSLEER in the germline V gene. This CDR3 has 14 residues. In DNA, the CDR3 is TGCGCCAGCAGCCAAATGGGGGCTGGGTACGAGCAGTACTTC. The encoded protein is CASSQMGAGYEQYF.

This chain uses TRBV29-1 with TRBJ2-1, with D perhaps matching TRBD1 or TRBD2 (5 bases each). V lost 1 base, J lost 15 bases, and 13 bases lay in between. The CDR3 loop spans 11 amino acids. The germline V gene has CDR1 SQVTM and CDR2 ANQGSEA. CDR3 coding DNA: TGCAGCGTTGAAGTGGGACCGATGCGGTTCTTC. This codes for CSVEVGPMRFF.

The chain links TRBV13 to TRBJ2-2; no reliable D call. Germline loops: CDR1 PRHDT, CDR2 FYEKMQ (reference sequence). The V end was cut by 4 bases, the J end by 2 bases, with 2 bases between. The CDR3 spans 12 residues. CDR3 in DNA: TGTGCCAGCAGCTCCAACACCGGGGAGCTGTTTTTT. Amino acids: CASSSNTGELFF.

The table lists this clone with a few counts. V and J are TRBV19 and TRBJ2-7; no definite D call. This CDR3 contains 13 residues. CDR1 and CDR2 from the germline V gene are LNHDA and SQIVND (reference sequence). V was pared by 4 bases and J by 2 bases, with 9 bases between. CDR3 sequence reads: CASSSGPTYEQYF. DNA for the CDR3: TGTGCCAGTAGTAGTGGGCCAACCTACGAGCAGTACTTC.

The DNA for the CDR3 is TGCGCCAGCAGTGAGTCTTATTCTAGCGGATTCACAGATACGCAGTATTTT. It translates to CASSESYSSGFTDTQYF. The chain links TRBV10-1 to TRBJ2-3; 7 nucleotides agree with TRBD2. The CDR3 loop spans 17 amino acids. CDR1 and CDR2 from the germline V gene are WNHNN and SYGVQD (reference sequence). The J segment lost 2 bases and the V segment lost 0 bases, leaving 8 bases of the junction unmatched.

V and J are TRBV19 and TRBJ2-2, with D perhaps TRBD2 (6 bases). The germline V and J ends were trimmed by 8 bases and 6 bases, with 19 bases remaining between them. The CDR3 runs 15 residues. Germline CDR1 and CDR2: LNHDA and SQIVND (reference sequence). CDR3 residues: CASEMGLGVAGELFF. CDR3 sequence (DNA): TGTGCCAGTGAAATGGGACTGGGGGTCGCCGGGGAGCTGTTTTTT.

This clone came up a few times. The gene calls are TRBV7-9 and TRBJ2-1; 7 nucleotides agree with TRBD2. V lost 1 base and J lost 5; bases outside the gene matches: 5. The length of the CDR3 is 15 residues. Germline CDR1 is SEHNR and CDR2 is FQNEAQ (reference sequence). DNA of the CDR3: TGTGCCAGCAGCTTAGGACTAGCAGACGACAATGAGCAGTTCTTC. Encoded protein: CASSLGLADDNEQFF.

This chain links TRBV29-1 with TRBJ2-7; D is possibly TRBD1 (6 bases). Trimming stripped 7 bases from V and 6 bases from J, with 16 bases between. In germline, CDR1 is SQVTM, CDR2 ANQGSEA. This CDR3 comprises 12 residues. CDR3 protein: CSARDRTAEQYF. The CDR3 DNA follows: TGCAGCGCCCGAGACAGGACGGCCGAGCAGTACTTC.

This rearrangement joins TRBV6-6 to TRBJ1-5; D call uncertain. CDR1 MNHNY and CDR2 SVGAGI come from the germline V gene (reference sequence). Trimming took off 2 bases at V and 7 bases at J, with 6 bases between the two ends. The CDR3 loop spans 12 amino acids. The CDR3 here is CASSYGRQPQHF. CDR3 DNA sequence: TGTGCCAGCAGTTACGGCAGGCAGCCCCAGCATTTT.

This rearrangement joins TRBV7-9 to TRBJ2-7; 7 bases agree with TRBD2. This CDR3 is built from 13 residues. J gave up 6 bases and V 3 bases, and 5 bases lay outside the gene matches. Germline CDR1 and CDR2: SEHNR and FQNEAQ (reference sequence). The CDR3 sequence is CASSFGLVLEQYF. The DNA of the CDR3 is TGTGCCAGCAGCTTTGGACTAGTTCTCGAGCAGTACTTC.

This clone was recorded a few times. The chain joins TRBV19 to TRBJ1-2; no definite D call. Germline V gives CDR1 LNHDA, CDR2 SQIVND (reference sequence). The CDR3 is 14 residues long. The germline V and J ends were trimmed by 1 base and 4 bases, with 10 bases remaining between them. CDR3 sequence reads: CASSIGQKAYGYTF. The CDR3 DNA follows: TGTGCCAGTAGTATAGGTCAGAAAGCCTATGGCTACACCTTC.

This clone was seen only once. The V and J genes are TRBV6-6 and TRBJ2-1, with no clear D. CDR1 MNHNY and CDR2 SVGAGI come from the germline V gene (reference sequence). V was trimmed by 3 bases and J by 6 bases, leaving 3 bases between them. The CDR3 sequence is 11 residues long. CDR3 sequence: CASSYGNEQFF. CDR3 DNA sequence: TGTGCCAGCAGTTATGGCAATGAGCAGTTCTTC.

This chain uses TRBV5-1 with TRBJ2-7, with TRBD1 matching over 9 bases. The germline gives CDR1 SGHRS, CDR2 YFSETQ. The length of the CDR3 is 15 residues. The J segment lost 6 bases and the V segment lost 2 bases, leaving 9 bases of the junction unmatched. CDR3 amino acids: CASSFGQGFFGEQYF. DNA of the CDR3: TGCGCCAGCAGCTTTGGACAGGGGTTTTTTGGCGAGCAGTACTTC.

The chain links TRBV5-8 to TRBJ2-7; D is perhaps TRBD2 (5 bases). Germline assignment: CDR1 SGHTS and CDR2 YDEGEE. V lost 4 bases and J lost 2, with 10 bases in between. This CDR3 is 13 amino acids long. CDR3 DNA: TGTGCCAGCAGCCGGACTGGCCCCTACGAGCAGTACTTC. Its translation is CASSRTGPYEQYF. Filled out from reference TRBV5-8 and TRBJ2-7, the complete variable domain reads EAGVTQSPTHLIKTRGQQATLRCSPISGHTSVYWYQQALGLGLQFLLWYDEGEERNRGNFPPRFSGRQFPNYSSELNVNALELEDSALYLCASSRTGPYEQYFGPGTRLTVT.

In this sample, this clone turned up once. V usage is TRBV15 and J usage is TRBJ1-1; possible D gene TRBD1, 6 bases. CDR3 length: 15 residues. The V gene's germline CDR1 is LNHNV and CDR2 YYDKDF (reference sequence). V was pared by 1 base and J by 4 bases, with 13 bases between. CDR3 region: CATSRGGAGVTEAFF. In DNA form, the CDR3 reads TGTGCCACCAGCAGAGGGGGGGCGGGGGTCACTGAAGCTTTCTTT.

This clone has only one observation. This sequence joins TRBV5-1 and TRBJ2-7, with TRBD1 as a possible D gene (6 bases). Germline CDR1 and CDR2: SGHRS and YFSETQ. V was clipped by 9 bases and J by 0 bases, with 16 bases between them. The CDR3 consists of 14 residues. Here the CDR3 reads CATRQELNSYEQYF. CDR3 coding DNA: TGCGCCACCCGACAGGAATTAAACTCCTACGAGCAGTACTTC.

This clone was observed many times. V gene TRBV5-4 combines with J gene TRBJ1-2, with 8 nucleotides matching TRBD1. The ends lost 4 bases at V and 8 bases at J; junction bases unmatched: 7. This CDR3 comprises 13 residues. CDR1 SGHNT and CDR2 YYREEE come from the germline V gene (reference sequence). The CDR3 loop is CASSLDRDAGYTF. The CDR3, as DNA: TGTGCCAGCAGCCTGGACAGGGATGCCGGCTACACCTTC. Full variable domain (outside the CDR3, taken from reference TRBV5-4 and TRBJ1-2): ETGVTQSPTHLIKTRGQQVTLRCSSQSGHNTVSWYQQALGQGPQFIFQYYREEENGRGNFPPRFSGLQFPNYSSELNVNALELDDSALYLCASSLDRDAGYTFGSGTRLTVV.

This clone came up many times. J is TRBJ2-2 and V is TRBV5-1; D may be TRBD1 (6 bases). CDR1 and CDR2 (germline): SGHRS, YFSETQ. The CDR3 has 16 residues. V was trimmed by 2 bases and J by 6 bases, leaving 17 bases between them. This CDR3 is CASSLQGIELAGELFF. The CDR3 DNA sequence: TGCGCCAGCAGCTTACAGGGTATAGAACTTGCCGGGGAGCTGTTTTTT.

The chain has TRBV6-6 and TRBJ2-1; D gene uncertain. The germline CDR1 and CDR2 sequences are MNHNY and SVGAGI (reference sequence). Trimming pared 4 bases from V and 7 bases from J, leaving 14 bases between. CDR3 length: 14 residues. CDR3 in amino acids: CASSSKSMRNEQFF. The CDR3 DNA follows: TGTGCCAGCAGTTCCAAATCTATGCGGAATGAGCAGTTCTTC.

This clone has only a few counts. The chain couples TRBV28 to TRBJ2-1; D gene ambiguous. The CDR3 length is 11 residues. Trimming shortened V by 6 bases and J by 10 bases, and 10 bases separated the two germline ends. From germline, CDR1 is MDHEN and CDR2 SYDVKM. The CDR3 DNA is TGTGCCAGCAGGGCCGCATCCGAGCAGTTCTTC. Translating it yields CASRAASEQFF.

The genes are TRBV7-2 and TRBJ1-2; D gene ambiguous. The CDR3 consists of 15 residues. Germline CDR1 and CDR2: SGHTA and FQGNSA. V was cut by 5 bases and J by 4 bases, with 17 bases left in between. The CDR3, as DNA: TGTGCCAGCAGCAAGAGTATCGGGGTTACCTATGGCTACACCTTC. Translating gives CASSKSIGVTYGYTF.

By share of the sample, this clone is large (0.1 to 1%). The rearrangement joins TRBV27 to TRBJ2-3, with 10 positions matching TRBD2. The CDR3 covers 16 residues. V was pared by 0 bases and J by 0 bases, with 0 bases of the junction left unmatched. Looked up from germline, CDR1 is MNHEY and CDR2 is SMNVEV (reference sequence). The CDR3 reads CASSLSTSGSTDTQYF. Here the CDR3 DNA reads TGTGCCAGCAGTTTATCGACTAGCGGGAGCACAGATACGCAGTATTTT.